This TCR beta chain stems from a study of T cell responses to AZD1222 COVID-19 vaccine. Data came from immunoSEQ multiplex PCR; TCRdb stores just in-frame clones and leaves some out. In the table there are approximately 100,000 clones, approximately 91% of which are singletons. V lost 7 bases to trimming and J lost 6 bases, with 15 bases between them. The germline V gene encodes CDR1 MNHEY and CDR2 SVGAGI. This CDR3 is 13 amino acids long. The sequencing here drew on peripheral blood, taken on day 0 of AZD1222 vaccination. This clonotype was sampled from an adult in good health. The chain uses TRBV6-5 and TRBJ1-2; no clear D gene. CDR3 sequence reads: CASTRKSQDGYTF. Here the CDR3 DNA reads TGTGCCAGCACTCGTAAGAGTCAGGATGGCTACACCTTC.